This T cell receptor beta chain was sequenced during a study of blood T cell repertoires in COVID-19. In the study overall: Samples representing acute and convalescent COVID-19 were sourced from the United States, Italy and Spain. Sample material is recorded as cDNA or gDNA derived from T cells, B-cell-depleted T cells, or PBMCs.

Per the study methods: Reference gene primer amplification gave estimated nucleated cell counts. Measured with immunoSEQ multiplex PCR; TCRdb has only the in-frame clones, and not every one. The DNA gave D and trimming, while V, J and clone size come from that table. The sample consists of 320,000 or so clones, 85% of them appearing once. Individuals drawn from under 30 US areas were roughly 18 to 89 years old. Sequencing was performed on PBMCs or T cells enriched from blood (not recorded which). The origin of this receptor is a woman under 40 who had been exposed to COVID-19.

The CDR3 reads CASSLGTGANTGELFF. In DNA form, the CDR3 reads TGTGCCAGCAGCTTGGGCACAGGGGCGAACACCGGGGAGCTGTTTTTT. The chain joins TRBV5-6 to TRBJ2-2; 7 bases match TRBD1. CDR1 SGHDT and CDR2 YYEEEE come from the germline V gene. V gave up 0 bases and J gave up 0 bases; unmatched junction bases: 2. The CDR3 contains 16 residues.